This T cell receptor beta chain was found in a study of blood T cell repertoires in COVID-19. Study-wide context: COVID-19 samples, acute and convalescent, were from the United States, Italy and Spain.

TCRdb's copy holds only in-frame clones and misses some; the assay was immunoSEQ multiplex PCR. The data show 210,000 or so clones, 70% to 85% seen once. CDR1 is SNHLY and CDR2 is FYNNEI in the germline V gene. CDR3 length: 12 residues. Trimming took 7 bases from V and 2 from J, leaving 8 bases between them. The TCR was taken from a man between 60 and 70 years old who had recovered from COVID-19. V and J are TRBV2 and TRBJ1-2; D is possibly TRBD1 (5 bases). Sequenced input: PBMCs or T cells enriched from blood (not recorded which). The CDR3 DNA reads TGTGCCAGCACGGGGGAGAACTATGGCTACACCTTC. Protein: CASTGENYGYTF.